This TCR beta chain appears in the sequencing data of a study of cytotoxic CD8 clonotypes in ibrutinib-treated CLL. Study-wide findings and caveats: Rising at ibrutinib response, clonality subsequently fell back toward baseline at progression. Public clonotypes were seen rarely and were contracted or stable on treatment.

A note on this clone: Antigen unknown.

Sequencing was designed to attain a depth spanning 1 in 200,000 to 1 in 1 million T cells. Sequenced by immunoSEQ multiplex PCR; TCRdb stores in-frame clones only, minus some. Altogether 90,000 to 150,000 clones are present, approximately 58% being singletons, with the ten largest covering around a third. The CDR3 is 13 residues long. J was trimmed by 1 base and V by 8 bases; bases with no gene match: 5. Per germline, CDR1 SNHLY and CDR2 FYNNEI. The input for sequencing was PBMCs, taken after 24 months of ibrutinib treatment. The clonotype comes from a human donor with chronic lymphocytic leukemia. The genes are TRBV2 and TRBJ2-7, with 7 bases identical to TRBD2. In DNA, the CDR3 is TGTGCCAGCGCCCTAGCGGAATCCTACGAGCAGTACTTC. It codes for CASALAESYEQYF.